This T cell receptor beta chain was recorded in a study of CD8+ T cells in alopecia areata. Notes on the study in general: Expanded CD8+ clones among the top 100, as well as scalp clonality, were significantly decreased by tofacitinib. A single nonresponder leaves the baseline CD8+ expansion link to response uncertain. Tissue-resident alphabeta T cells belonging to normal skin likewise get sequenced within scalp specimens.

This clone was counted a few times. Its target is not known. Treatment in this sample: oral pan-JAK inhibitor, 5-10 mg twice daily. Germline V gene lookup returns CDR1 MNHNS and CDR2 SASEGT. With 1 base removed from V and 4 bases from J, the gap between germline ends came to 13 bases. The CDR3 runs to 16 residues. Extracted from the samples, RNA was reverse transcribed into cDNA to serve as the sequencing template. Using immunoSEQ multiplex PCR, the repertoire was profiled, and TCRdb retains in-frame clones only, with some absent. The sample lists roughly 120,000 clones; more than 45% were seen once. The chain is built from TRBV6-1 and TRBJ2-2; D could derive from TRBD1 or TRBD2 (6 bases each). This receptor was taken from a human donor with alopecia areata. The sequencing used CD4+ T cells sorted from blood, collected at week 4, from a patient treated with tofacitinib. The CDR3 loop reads CASSEGWGATTGELFF. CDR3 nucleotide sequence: TGTGCCAGCAGTGAAGGATGGGGGGCGACCACCGGGGAGCTGTTTTTT.